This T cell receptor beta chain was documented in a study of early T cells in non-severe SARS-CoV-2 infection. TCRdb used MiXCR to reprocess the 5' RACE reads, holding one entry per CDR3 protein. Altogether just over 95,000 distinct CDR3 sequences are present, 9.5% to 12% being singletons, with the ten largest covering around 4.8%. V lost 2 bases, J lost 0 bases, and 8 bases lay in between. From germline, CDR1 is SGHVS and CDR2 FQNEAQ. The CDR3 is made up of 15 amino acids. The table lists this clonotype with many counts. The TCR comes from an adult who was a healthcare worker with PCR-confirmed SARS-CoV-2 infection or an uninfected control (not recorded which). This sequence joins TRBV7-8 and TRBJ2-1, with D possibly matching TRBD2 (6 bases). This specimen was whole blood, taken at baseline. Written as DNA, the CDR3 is TGTGCCAGCAGCTTACGGGGGTCCTCCTACAATGAGCAGTTCTTC. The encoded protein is CASSLRGSSYNEQFF. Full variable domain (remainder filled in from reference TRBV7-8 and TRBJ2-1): GAGVSQSPRYKVAKRGQDVALRCDPISGHVSLFWYQQALGQGPEFLTYFQNEAQLDKSGLPSDRFFAERPEGSVSTLKIQRTQQEDSAVYLCASSLRGSSYNEQFFGPGTRLTVL.